These 20 T cell receptor beta chains originate from one sample sequenced in a study of lymphopenia after photon versus proton radiotherapy. Measured with immunoSEQ multiplex PCR; TCRdb has only the in-frame clones, and not every one. Counted here are some 42,000 clones, about 80% occurring once; the ten biggest clones make up around a quarter. The specimen was peripheral blood, collected from a patient treated with proton-based radiotherapy. The receptors derive from a woman in her 70s with pancreatic cancer.

The CDR3 sequence is CASSLGGSETQYF. The CDR3 DNA sequence: TGCGCCAGCAGCTTGGGGGGTAGTGAGACCCAGTACTTC. The chain couples TRBV5-1 to TRBJ2-5; D is undetermined. Germline V gene data show CDR1 as SGHRS and CDR2 as YFSETQ. The CDR3 sequence is 13 residues long. The V end lost 0 bases, the J end lost 5 bases, and 8 bases lay between the germline ends.

The chain is built from TRBV5-4 and TRBJ1-1, with 8 bases fitting TRBD1. The trim removed 2 bases at V and 2 bases at J, leaving 5 bases unmatched. Germline CDR1 SGHNT, CDR2 YYREEE (reference sequence). CDR3 length: 15 amino acids. The CDR3, as DNA: TGTGCCAGCAGCTTCCAGGGGGCATTTAACACTGAAGCTTTCTTT. It is translated as CASSFQGAFNTEAFF.

CDR3 coding DNA: TGTGCCAGCAGCCGGGAAGGGCAGGGAGGCAATGAGCAGTTCTTC. It encodes CASSREGQGGNEQFF. J is TRBJ2-1 and V is TRBV11-2, with D tentatively TRBD2 (6 bases). This CDR3 spans 15 amino acids. Trimming shortened V by 5 bases and J by 6 bases, and 17 bases separated the two germline ends. Germline-derived CDR1 and CDR2 are SGHAT and FQNNGV. Combining the CDR3 with reference TRBV11-2 and TRBJ2-1 gives the whole variable domain EAGVAQSPRYKIIEKRQSVAFWCNPISGHATLYWYQQILGQGPKLLIQFQNNGVVDDSQLPKDRFSAERLKGVDSTLKIQPAKLEDSAVYLCASSREGQGGNEQFFGPGTRLTVL.

J is TRBJ1-5 and V is TRBV4-3, with no clear D. The V end lost 0 bases, the J end lost 6 bases, and 12 bases lay between the germline ends. The germline V gene encodes CDR1 LGHNA and CDR2 YSLEER. CDR3 length: 15 residues. Here the CDR3 DNA reads TGCGCCAGCAGCCAAGAGCGGGAGCCGGCTCAGCCCCAGCATTTT. Amino acids: CASSQEREPAQPQHF.

V and J are TRBV6-1 and TRBJ2-2, with D perhaps TRBD1 (5 bases). This CDR3 has 13 residues. Trimming removed 2 bases from V and 8 bases from J, with 9 bases in between. From germline, CDR1 is MNHNS and CDR2 SASEGT. The CDR3 region is CASSEQGWGELFF. The CDR3 DNA sequence: TGTGCCAGCAGTGAACAGGGTTGGGGGGAGCTGTTTTTT.

The chain is built from TRBV19 and TRBJ2-6; no reliable D call. Trimming cost V 5 bases and J 0 bases, with 11 bases left between them. In germline, CDR1 is LNHDA, CDR2 SQIVND (reference sequence). This CDR3 has 16 residues. The CDR3 bases are TGTGCCAGTAGTTTGACCCGTAACTCTGGGGCCAACGTCCTGACTTTC. The encoded protein is CASSLTRNSGANVLTF.

The chain recombines TRBV6-6 with TRBJ1-5; unclear D gene. Deletions cut 2 bases from V and 3 bases from J, with 8 bases between. This CDR3 is 14 amino acids long. Per the germline V gene, CDR1 is MNHNY and CDR2 is SVGAGI (reference sequence). Written as DNA, the CDR3 is TGTGCCAGCAGTTACATTGGCCTCAATCAGCCCCAGCATTTT. It is translated as CASSYIGLNQPQHF.

This clone was seen once. The chain joins TRBV29-1 to TRBJ2-2, with D perhaps being TRBD1 or TRBD2 (5 bases each). V lost 1 base and J 5 bases, leaving 14 bases between the germline ends. Germline loops: CDR1 SQVTM, CDR2 ANQGSEA. This CDR3 has 15 residues. CDR3 nucleotides: TGCAGCGTTGAAGGGCCGGGACGGATGACCGGGGAGCTGTTTTTT. Translating gives CSVEGPGRMTGELFF.

The chain carries TRBV7-2 and TRBJ1-2, with D tentatively TRBD1 (6 bases). This CDR3 contains 18 residues. V lost 5 bases and J 1 base, leaving 23 bases between the germline ends. Germline V gene lookup returns CDR1 SGHTA and CDR2 FQGNSA. Here the CDR3 reads CASSPPHIDRRLNYGYTF. CDR3 DNA: TGTGCCAGCAGCCCACCACATATTGACAGGAGGCTTAACTATGGCTACACCTTC.

V gene TRBV7-2 combines with J gene TRBJ2-4; perhaps TRBD1 as D (5 bases). Germline V gene data show CDR1 as SGHTA and CDR2 as FQGNSA. CDR3 length: 16 residues. V gave up 0 bases and J gave up 3 bases, with 12 bases separating them. CDR3 residues: CASSLAGGALKNIQYF. CDR3 DNA: TGTGCCAGCAGCTTAGCTGGTGGGGCCCTCAAAAACATTCAGTACTTC. The complete variable domain, with remaining parts taken from reference TRBV7-2 and TRBJ2-4, reads GAGVSQSPSNKVTEKGKDVELRCDPISGHTALYWYRQSLGQGLEFLIYFQGNSAPDKSGLPSDRFSAERTGGSVSTLTIQRTQQEDSAVYLCASSLAGGALKNIQYFGAGTRLSVL.

The gene calls are TRBV18 and TRBJ1-1; D perhaps matches TRBD1 (5 bases). Trimming shortened V by 2 bases and J by 1 base, and 11 bases separated the two germline ends. This CDR3 comprises 15 residues. Germline V gives CDR1 KGHSH, CDR2 LQKENI. CDR3: CASSPGAGRNTEAFF. The CDR3 DNA reads TGTGCCAGCTCACCAGGGGCGGGCAGGAACACTGAAGCTTTCTTT.

V is TRBV9 and J is TRBJ1-1; D is unresolved. V lost 2 bases, J lost 4 bases, and 9 bases lay in between. CDR3 length equals 13 residues. Looked up from germline, CDR1 is SGDLS and CDR2 is YYNGEE. The chain's CDR3 is CASSVRQSTEAFF. The CDR3 nucleotides are TGTGCCAGCAGCGTCCGACAATCCACTGAAGCTTTCTTT.

V is TRBV5-6 and J is TRBJ1-5; a possible D gene is TRBD1 (6 bases). The CDR3 consists of 16 residues. V was cut by 4 bases and J by 1 base, with 15 bases left in between. Looked up from germline, CDR1 is SGHDT and CDR2 is YYEEEE. CDR3 protein: CASSASGDGSNQPQHF. The DNA of the CDR3 is TGTGCCAGCAGCGCATCAGGGGATGGGAGCAATCAGCCCCAGCATTTT.

This clone was seen more than once but under ten times. This sequence joins TRBV14 and TRBJ2-2; TRBD1 agrees at 11 bases. The CDR3 is 18 residues long. After removal of 3 bases from V and 4 bases from J, the junction contained 10 bases not matched to a gene. CDR1 is SGHDN and CDR2 is FVKESK in the germline V gene. The CDR3 DNA sequence: TGTGCCAGCAGCCATCTGGGACAGGGGGTTTCCCCCACCGGGGAGCTGTTTTTT. Encoded protein: CASSHLGQGVSPTGELFF.

J is TRBJ1-5 and V is TRBV2; D might be TRBD1 (5 bases). From germline, CDR1 is SNHLY and CDR2 FYNNEI. CDR3 length equals 13 residues. Deletions cut 2 bases from V and 9 bases from J, with 11 bases between. CDR3: CASSEHSGGPQHF. DNA for the CDR3: TGTGCCAGCAGTGAACACAGTGGGGGGCCCCAGCATTTT.

The genes are TRBV15 and TRBJ2-2, with a possible D match to TRBD1 (6 bases). CDR1 LNHNV and CDR2 YYDKDF come from the germline V gene (reference sequence). Trimming pared 5 bases from V and 2 bases from J, leaving 15 bases between. This CDR3 spans 16 amino acids. The CDR3 region has the DNA TGTGCCACCAGCGGACCATGGACAGCTAACACCGGGGAGCTGTTTTTT. Its translation: CATSGPWTANTGELFF.

This clone was recorded a few times. The gene calls are TRBV5-4 and TRBJ1-1; D ambiguous. Germline V gene sequence: CDR1 SGHNT, CDR2 YYREEE (reference sequence). The CDR3 runs 15 residues. Trimming pared 5 bases from V and 8 bases from J, leaving 22 bases between. For the CDR3, the DNA is TGTGCCAGCAGACCTGTAACGGCCGGACGATACGAAGCTTTCTTT. Translation gives CASRPVTAGRYEAFF.

The chain uses TRBV7-9 and TRBJ1-6; no reliable D call. V shed 0 bases and J shed 8 bases, with 5 bases lying between them. CDR3 length: 13 amino acids. Per germline, CDR1 SEHNR and CDR2 FQNEAQ (reference sequence). CDR3: CASSLAVDSPLHF. In DNA, the CDR3 is TGTGCCAGCAGCTTAGCTGTTGATTCACCCCTCCACTTT.

This clone was detected only once. V usage is TRBV18 and J usage is TRBJ2-1; 8 nucleotides align to TRBD1. The J segment lost 8 bases and the V segment lost 3 bases, leaving 9 bases of the junction unmatched. The CDR3 runs 15 residues. Looked up from germline, CDR1 is KGHSH and CDR2 is LQKENI. DNA of the CDR3: TGTGCCAGCTCACCCCAGGGGGCGCGGGTAGATGAGCAGTTCTTC. Its protein product is CASSPQGARVDEQFF.

The rearrangement links TRBV12-5 to TRBJ2-7; D not resolved. V was clipped by 10 bases and J by 2 bases, with 12 bases between them. This CDR3 region has 12 residues. Germline V lookup: CDR1 LGHNT, CDR2 FRNRAP. The CDR3 region is CATGPGPYEQYF. CDR3 sequence (DNA): TGTGCTACCGGACCCGGGCCCTACGAGCAGTACTTC.